This is a list of T cell receptor beta chains from one sample in a study of T cell responses to AZD1222 COVID-19 vaccine. The data were produced by immunoSEQ multiplex PCR, yet TCRdb's version contains in-frame clones alone and is incomplete. In the table there are approximately 150,000 clones, approximately 88% of which are singletons. The source was peripheral blood, collected on day 0 of AZD1222 vaccination. These receptors were collected from an adult in good health. Both conserved end residues are part of each CDR3. A D gene is named only where the DNA matches it firmly.

j_gene: TRBJ1-5
v_gene: TRBV5-6
d_gene: .
CDR3aa: CASSFRRNQPQHF

j_gene: TRBJ1-4
v_gene: TRBV2
d_gene: TRBD1
CDR3aa: CASRYRGQVNEKLFF

j_gene: TRBJ1-4
v_gene: TRBV7-9
d_gene: .
CDR3aa: CASSLGGQGEEKLFF

j_gene: TRBJ1-3
v_gene: TRBV30
d_gene: .
CDR3aa: CAWSRRSSGNTIYF

j_gene: TRBJ2-3
v_gene: TRBV29-1
d_gene: TRBD1
CDR3aa: CSSLRATGGTDTQYF

j_gene: TRBJ2-1
v_gene: TRBV10-2
d_gene: .
CDR3aa: CASSRELGYYNEQFF

j_gene: TRBJ2-3
v_gene: TRBV3-1/TRBV3-2
d_gene: TRBD2
CDR3aa: CASSQVSGLATDTQYF

j_gene: TRBJ1-1
v_gene: TRBV9
d_gene: .
CDR3aa: CASSAISGTPNTEAFF

j_gene: TRBJ2-7
v_gene: TRBV19
d_gene: TRBD1
CDR3aa: CASSMGYAGTGDYEQYF

j_gene: TRBJ1-6
v_gene: TRBV10-2
d_gene: .
CDR3aa: CASSYKLNSPLHF

j_gene: TRBJ1-4
v_gene: TRBV6-1
d_gene: .
CDR3aa: CASSEAGIGSKLKLFF

j_gene: TRBJ2-1
v_gene: TRBV27
d_gene: TRBD2
CDR3aa: CASSPGTSGSTMKQFF

j_gene: TRBJ2-7
v_gene: TRBV5-1
d_gene: TRBD1
CDR3aa: CASSLAGDSGSEQYF

j_gene: TRBJ1-3
v_gene: TRBV7-8
d_gene: .
CDR3aa: CASSLGAPNTIYF

j_gene: TRBJ2-7
v_gene: TRBV10-3
d_gene: .
CDR3aa: CAAGMGTYEQYF

j_gene: TRBJ2-3
v_gene: TRBV7-6
d_gene: .
CDR3aa: CASSLGVAPSTDTQYF

j_gene: TRBJ2-5
v_gene: TRBV6-7
d_gene: .
CDR3aa: CASSYYRAGWETQYF

j_gene: TRBJ1-5
v_gene: TRBV12-5
d_gene: TRBD1
CDR3aa: CASGLGDSINQPQHF

j_gene: TRBJ1-2
v_gene: TRBV9
d_gene: TRBD1
CDR3aa: CASSVAVGGGGYTF

j_gene: TRBJ2-2
v_gene: TRBV5-6
d_gene: .
CDR3aa: CASSPSIGTGELFF

j_gene: TRBJ2-5
v_gene: TRBV9
d_gene: TRBD1
CDR3aa: CASSVHPGQGAPGTQYF

j_gene: TRBJ2-1
v_gene: TRBV9
d_gene: TRBD2
CDR3aa: CASSKSGSSYNEQFF

j_gene: TRBJ2-6
v_gene: TRBV4-3
d_gene: TRBD2
CDR3aa: CASSQEGAGRAGANVLTF

j_gene: TRBJ1-2
v_gene: TRBV6-5
d_gene: .
CDR3aa: CASSYGIGPGYTF

j_gene: TRBJ2-3
v_gene: TRBV6-5
d_gene: .
CDR3aa: CASTPGGDADTQYF

j_gene: TRBJ2-3
v_gene: TRBV7-9
d_gene: .
CDR3aa: CASSLYIGIHTQYF

j_gene: TRBJ2-7
v_gene: TRBV27
d_gene: .
CDR3aa: CASSSAGLGEDEQYF

j_gene: TRBJ1-2
v_gene: TRBV5-4
d_gene: .
CDR3aa: CASSFLQPYGYTF

j_gene: TRBJ2-4
v_gene: TRBV28
d_gene: TRBD1
CDR3aa: CASSGDRGRSKNIQYF

j_gene: TRBJ2-1
v_gene: TRBV7-9
d_gene: TRBD1
CDR3aa: CASSLGDRGAYNEQFF

j_gene: TRBJ1-4
v_gene: TRBV27
d_gene: .
CDR3aa: CASRRGATNEKLFF

j_gene: TRBJ1-6
v_gene: TRBV27
d_gene: .
CDR3aa: CASSPTGQGSPLHF

j_gene: TRBJ1-1
v_gene: TRBV5-5
d_gene: TRBD1
CDR3aa: CASSGTGGRPMNTEAFF

j_gene: TRBJ2-1
v_gene: TRBV6-2/TRBV6-3
d_gene: TRBD2
CDR3aa: CASSSPSGGRRSYNEQFF

j_gene: TRBJ1-2
v_gene: TRBV6-6
d_gene: .
CDR3aa: CASSSLGSYGYTF

j_gene: TRBJ2-1
v_gene: TRBV6-5
d_gene: TRBD1
CDR3aa: CASSLRDSNEQFF

j_gene: TRBJ1-4
v_gene: TRBV28
d_gene: .
CDR3aa: CAITGGRSGEKLFF

j_gene: TRBJ2-7
v_gene: TRBV18
d_gene: .
CDR3aa: CASSPGTSGYEQYF

j_gene: TRBJ2-1
v_gene: TRBV27
d_gene: TRBD1
CDR3aa: CASSLPARDREIREQFF

j_gene: TRBJ2-3
v_gene: TRBV19
d_gene: TRBD2
CDR3aa: CASSIQREGTDTQYF

j_gene: TRBJ1-2
v_gene: TRBV3-1/TRBV3-2
d_gene: .
CDR3aa: CASSQGRQKNGYTF

j_gene: TRBJ2-5
v_gene: TRBV27
d_gene: .
CDR3aa: CASSLFQGGGETQYF

j_gene: TRBJ2-3
v_gene: TRBV3-1/TRBV3-2
d_gene: TRBD1
CDR3aa: CASSHLTGVTQYF

j_gene: TRBJ1-2
v_gene: TRBV6-5
d_gene: .
CDR3aa: CASSRTETYGYTF

j_gene: TRBJ1-3
v_gene: TRBV6-5
d_gene: .
CDR3aa: CASESPGDTIYF

j_gene: TRBJ2-1
v_gene: TRBV7-9
d_gene: .
CDR3aa: CASNPQGGGSGTYNEQFF

j_gene: TRBJ1-3
v_gene: TRBV14
d_gene: .
CDR3aa: CASSRGTLSGNTIYF

j_gene: TRBJ1-1
v_gene: TRBV6-5
d_gene: .
CDR3aa: CASSSPGRDTEAFF

j_gene: TRBJ1-1
v_gene: TRBV12-5
d_gene: .
CDR3aa: CASATSASVTEAFF

j_gene: TRBJ1-1
v_gene: TRBV6-5
d_gene: .
CDR3aa: CASKLGGNTEAFF

j_gene: TRBJ1-2
v_gene: TRBV6-2/TRBV6-3
d_gene: .
CDR3aa: CASSYTIIGGYGYTF

j_gene: TRBJ2-7
v_gene: TRBV15
d_gene: .
CDR3aa: CATSRDRGSYEQYF

j_gene: TRBJ1-1
v_gene: TRBV3-1/TRBV3-2
d_gene: .
CDR3aa: CASSQDYTEAFF

j_gene: TRBJ2-1
v_gene: TRBV7-7
d_gene: TRBD2
CDR3aa: CASSLVLAGINEQFF